The TCR beta chain under discussion was sequenced for a study of identical twins. One entry per CDR3 protein, called by TCRdb with MiXCR from the 5' RACE reads. Among around 530,000 distinct CDR3 sequences listed, around 15% were seen once. This clonotype was detected a few times. Its antigen is unidentified. Germline V gene lookup returns CDR1 LGHDT and CDR2 YNNKEL (reference sequence). The CDR3 is 16 residues long. V was pared by 0 bases and J by 7 bases, with 9 bases of the junction left unmatched. Findings of the study overall: Memory repertoires lacked the insertion deficit that abundant cord blood beta clonotypes showed.

A further study also used this sample, focusing on yellow fever vaccine responses in identical twins. As reported in that work: Reportedly, twins showed a vaccine T cell response that looked partly convergent and partly personalized.

Sequencing was performed on CD4+ T cells sorted from blood. V and J are TRBV3-1 and TRBJ2-1, with 7 bases that match TRBD2. This TCR was sampled from a young woman in good health. The CDR3 region is CASSQETVRRGNEQFF. The DNA for the CDR3 is TGTGCCAGCAGCCAAGAAACAGTCAGGCGGGGGAATGAGCAGTTCTTC.